This T cell receptor (beta chain) was captured by sequencing in a study of blood T cell repertoires in COVID-19. Turning to the study itself: From the United States, Italy and Spain came samples of acute and convalescent COVID-19. Sources were T cells, B-cell-depleted T cells, or PBMCs; the material itself was cDNA or gDNA.

The germline V and J ends were trimmed by 4 bases and 1 base, with 15 bases remaining between them. Germline CDR1 reads SGDLS; CDR2 reads YYNGEE. The CDR3 loop spans 15 amino acids. In the authors' workflow: Amplification with reference gene primers provided the estimates of nucleated cell counts. Profiled with immunoSEQ multiplex PCR; TCRdb holds only in-frame clones, not every one. V and J calls and clone size are copied from that table; D and trimming were computed from the DNA. This table holds fewer than 400,000 clones, 85% to 90% found once. Specimen: peripheral blood. The sequence was obtained from a human donor in a cohort sampled during active COVID-19. V is TRBV9 and J is TRBJ2-7; a weak D match, TRBD1 (6 bases). As DNA, the CDR3 is TGTGCCAGCAGCCCGGACAGCCAAACTTCCTACGAGCAGTACTTC. Translation gives CASSPDSQTSYEQYF.